These 5 T cell receptor beta chains were sequenced from one sample in a study of blood T cell repertoires in COVID-19. The repertoire was sequenced with immunoSEQ multiplex PCR; TCRdb's copy has only in-frame clones and lacks some. Of approximately 140,000 clones listed, 70% to 85% are singletons. The sample taken for sequencing was peripheral blood. The receptors originated from a woman older than 75 with acute or convalescent COVID-19.

To note about this clone: At one end, the junction sequence differs from germline, possibly due to a read error. The V call is TRBV6-2 or TRBV6-3, the J call TRBJ2-7; TRBD1 might be the D (6 bases). The CDR3 loop spans 15 amino acids. Germline V gene data show CDR1 as MNHEY and CDR2 as SVGEGT. The CDR3 region has the DNA TGTGCCAGCAGTTACTCCCGGGACATATCCTATGAGCAGTACTTC. Its translation: CASSYSRDISYEQYF.

This chain joins TRBV14 and TRBJ1-3; D is unresolved. Per the germline V gene, CDR1 is SGHDN and CDR2 is FVKESK. V lost 1 base to trimming and J lost 8 bases, with 6 bases between them. This CDR3 contains 12 residues. The CDR3 coding sequence is TGTGCCAGCAGCCAAGTCGGAGACACCATATATTTT. It translates to CASSQVGDTIYF. Full variable domain (rest looked up from reference TRBV14 and TRBJ1-3): EAGVTQFPSHSVIEKGQTVTLRCDPISGHDNLYWYRRVMGKEIKFLLHFVKESKQDESGMPNNRFLAERTGGTYSTLKVQPAELEDSGVYFCASSQVGDTIYFGEGSWLTVV.

The chain joins TRBV6-2 or TRBV6-3 to TRBJ2-7, with D perhaps TRBD2 (6 bases). The V end was cut by 6 bases, the J end by 0 bases, with 15 bases between. The CDR3 is made up of 15 amino acids. Germline V gene lookup returns CDR1 MNHEY and CDR2 SVGEGT. This chain's CDR3 is CASSDRDWSSYEQYF. The CDR3 region has the DNA TGTGCCAGCAGCGACCGGGACTGGAGCTCCTACGAGCAGTACTTC.

This rearrangement joins TRBV7-9 to TRBJ2-7; 9 bases agree with TRBD1. The length of the CDR3 is 16 residues. V dropped 5 bases and J dropped 4; count of bases not matched to a gene: 12. Germline-derived CDR1 and CDR2 are SEHNR and FQNEAQ (reference sequence). The CDR3: CASSPRTDRGPYEQYF. The CDR3 coding sequence is TGTGCCAGCAGCCCCAGGACGGACAGGGGACCTTACGAGCAGTACTTC. Together with reference TRBV7-9 and TRBJ2-7, the CDR3 gives the full variable domain: DTGVSQNPRHKITKRGQNVTFRCDPISEHNRLYWYRQTLGQGPEFLTYFQNEAQLEKSRLLSDRFSAERPKGSFSTLEIQRTEQGDSAMYLCASSPRTDRGPYEQYFGPGTRLTVT.

The chain joins TRBV10-3 to TRBJ2-7; D uncertain. Germline-derived CDR1 and CDR2 are ENHRY and SYGVKD. The CDR3 runs 15 residues. Trimming cost V 0 bases and J 3 bases, with 12 bases left between them. The CDR3 protein is CAISESAEQIYEQYF. In DNA, the CDR3 is TGTGCCATCAGTGAGTCGGCAGAACAGATCTACGAGCAGTACTTC.